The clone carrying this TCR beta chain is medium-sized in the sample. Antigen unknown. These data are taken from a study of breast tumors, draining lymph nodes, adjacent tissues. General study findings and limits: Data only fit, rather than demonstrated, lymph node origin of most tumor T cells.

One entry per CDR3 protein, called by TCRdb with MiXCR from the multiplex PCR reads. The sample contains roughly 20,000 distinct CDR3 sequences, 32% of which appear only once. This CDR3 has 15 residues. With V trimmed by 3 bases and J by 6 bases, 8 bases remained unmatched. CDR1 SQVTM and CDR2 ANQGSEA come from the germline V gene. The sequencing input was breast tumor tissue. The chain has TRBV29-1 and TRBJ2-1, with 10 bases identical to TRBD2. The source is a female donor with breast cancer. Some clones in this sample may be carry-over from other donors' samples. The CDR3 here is CSVDRGTSAGNEQFF. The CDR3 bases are TGCAGCGTTGACCGGGGGACTAGCGCCGGCAATGAGCAGTTCTTC.